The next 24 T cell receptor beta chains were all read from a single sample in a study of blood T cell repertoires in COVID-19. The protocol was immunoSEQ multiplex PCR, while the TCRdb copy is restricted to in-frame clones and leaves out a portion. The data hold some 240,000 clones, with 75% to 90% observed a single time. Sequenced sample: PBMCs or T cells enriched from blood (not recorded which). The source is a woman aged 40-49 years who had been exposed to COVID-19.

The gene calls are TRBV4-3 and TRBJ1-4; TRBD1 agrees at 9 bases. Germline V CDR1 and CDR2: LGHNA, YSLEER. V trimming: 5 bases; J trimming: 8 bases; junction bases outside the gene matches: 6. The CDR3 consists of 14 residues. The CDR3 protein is CASSTDRGLEKLFF. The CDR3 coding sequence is TGCGCCAGCAGCACGGACAGGGGACTGGAAAAACTGTTTTTT.

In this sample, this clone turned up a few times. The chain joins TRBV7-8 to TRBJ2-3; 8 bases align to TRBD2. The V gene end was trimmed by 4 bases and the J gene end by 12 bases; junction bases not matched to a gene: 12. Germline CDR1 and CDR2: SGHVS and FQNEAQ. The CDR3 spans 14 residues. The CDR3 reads CASSSLIAGGHQYF. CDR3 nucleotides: TGTGCCAGCAGCTCCCTAATCGCGGGGGGTCACCAGTATTTT.

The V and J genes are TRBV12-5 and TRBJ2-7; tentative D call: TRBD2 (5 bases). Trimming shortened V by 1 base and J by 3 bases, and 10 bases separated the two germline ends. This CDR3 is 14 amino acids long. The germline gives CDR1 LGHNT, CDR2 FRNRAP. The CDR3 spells CASGLGASNYEQYV. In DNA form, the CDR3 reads TGTGCTAGTGGTTTGGGAGCTAGCAACTACGAGCAGTACGTC.

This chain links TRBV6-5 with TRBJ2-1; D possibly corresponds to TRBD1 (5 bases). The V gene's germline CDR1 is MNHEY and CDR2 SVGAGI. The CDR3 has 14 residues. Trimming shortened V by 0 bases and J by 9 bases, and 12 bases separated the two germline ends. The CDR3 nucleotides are TGTGCCAGCAGTTACTCGGACGGAAGGGGTGAGCAGTTCTTC. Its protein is CASSYSDGRGEQFF.

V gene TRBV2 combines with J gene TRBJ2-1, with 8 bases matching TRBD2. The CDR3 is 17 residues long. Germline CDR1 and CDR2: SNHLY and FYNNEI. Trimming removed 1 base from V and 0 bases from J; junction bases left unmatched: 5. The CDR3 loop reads CASSEDKRGSSYNEQFF. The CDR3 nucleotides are TGTGCCAGCAGTGAAGATAAGCGGGGGAGCTCCTACAATGAGCAGTTCTTC.

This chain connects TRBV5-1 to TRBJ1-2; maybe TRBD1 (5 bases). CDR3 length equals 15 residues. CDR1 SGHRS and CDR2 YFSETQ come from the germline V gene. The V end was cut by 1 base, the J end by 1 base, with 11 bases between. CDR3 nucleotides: TGCGCCAGCAGCTTGATGCGGGGCTATAACTATGGCTACACCTTC. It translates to CASSLMRGYNYGYTF.

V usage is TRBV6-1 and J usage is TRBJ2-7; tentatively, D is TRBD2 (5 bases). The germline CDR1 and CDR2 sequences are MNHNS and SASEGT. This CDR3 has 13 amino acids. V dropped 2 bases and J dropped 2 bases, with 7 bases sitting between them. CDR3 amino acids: CASSESGAYEQYF. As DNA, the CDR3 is TGTGCCAGCAGTGAAAGCGGAGCCTACGAGCAGTACTTC.

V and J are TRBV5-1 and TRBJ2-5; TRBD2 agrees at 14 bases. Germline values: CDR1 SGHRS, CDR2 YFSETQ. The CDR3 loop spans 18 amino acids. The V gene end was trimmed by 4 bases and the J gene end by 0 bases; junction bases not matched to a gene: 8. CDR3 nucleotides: TGCGCCAGCAGCCCCGGACTAGCGGGGGGCCTGTACCAAGAGACCCAGTACTTC. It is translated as CASSPGLAGGLYQETQYF.

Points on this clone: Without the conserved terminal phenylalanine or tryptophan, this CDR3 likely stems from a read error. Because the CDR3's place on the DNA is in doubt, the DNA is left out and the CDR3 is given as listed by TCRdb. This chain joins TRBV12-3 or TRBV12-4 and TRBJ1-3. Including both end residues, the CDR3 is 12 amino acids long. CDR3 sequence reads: CASREGRGETGI.

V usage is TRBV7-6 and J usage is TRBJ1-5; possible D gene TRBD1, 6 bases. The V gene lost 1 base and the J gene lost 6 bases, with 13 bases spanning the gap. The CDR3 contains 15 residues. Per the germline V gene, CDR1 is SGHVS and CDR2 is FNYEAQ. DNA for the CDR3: TGTGCCAGCAGCTTAGGAACAGGGATGTCTCAGCCCCAGCATTTT. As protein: CASSLGTGMSQPQHF.

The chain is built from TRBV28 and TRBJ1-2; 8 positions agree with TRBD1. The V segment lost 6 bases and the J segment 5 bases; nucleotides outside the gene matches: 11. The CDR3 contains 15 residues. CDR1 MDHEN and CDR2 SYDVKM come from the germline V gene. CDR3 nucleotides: TGTGCCAGCAGAACCACCGGGACAGGTCTTTATGGCTACACCTTC. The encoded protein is CASRTTGTGLYGYTF.

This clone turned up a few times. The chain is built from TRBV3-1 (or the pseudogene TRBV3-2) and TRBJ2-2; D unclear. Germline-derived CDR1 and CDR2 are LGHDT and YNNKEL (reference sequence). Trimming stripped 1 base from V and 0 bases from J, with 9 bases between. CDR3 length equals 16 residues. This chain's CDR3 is CASSQAGGANTGELFF. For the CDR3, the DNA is TGTGCCAGCAGCCAAGCCGGCGGCGCGAACACCGGGGAGCTGTTTTTT.

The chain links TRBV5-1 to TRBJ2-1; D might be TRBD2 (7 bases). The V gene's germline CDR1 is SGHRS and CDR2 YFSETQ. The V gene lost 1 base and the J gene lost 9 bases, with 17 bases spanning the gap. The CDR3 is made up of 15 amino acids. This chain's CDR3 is CASSLTGGAMPEQFF. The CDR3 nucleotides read TGCGCCAGCAGCTTGACTGGGGGGGCAATGCCTGAGCAGTTCTTC.

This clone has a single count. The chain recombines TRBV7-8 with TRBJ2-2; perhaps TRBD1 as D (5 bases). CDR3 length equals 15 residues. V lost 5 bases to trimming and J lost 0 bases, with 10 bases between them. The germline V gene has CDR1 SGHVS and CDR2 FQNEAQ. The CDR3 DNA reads TGTGCCAGCAGCCAAGACAGCACGAACACCGGGGAGCTGTTTTTT. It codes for CASSQDSTNTGELFF. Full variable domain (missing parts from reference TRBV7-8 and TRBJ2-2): GAGVSQSPRYKVAKRGQDVALRCDPISGHVSLFWYQQALGQGPEFLTYFQNEAQLDKSGLPSDRFFAERPEGSVSTLKIQRTQQEDSAVYLCASSQDSTNTGELFFGEGSRLTVL.

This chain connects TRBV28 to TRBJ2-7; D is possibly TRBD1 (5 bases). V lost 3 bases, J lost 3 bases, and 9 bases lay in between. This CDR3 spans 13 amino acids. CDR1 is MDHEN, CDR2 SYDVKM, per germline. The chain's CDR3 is CASSLPGIYEQYF. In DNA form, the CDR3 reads TGTGCCAGCAGTTTGCCAGGGATCTACGAGCAGTACTTC.

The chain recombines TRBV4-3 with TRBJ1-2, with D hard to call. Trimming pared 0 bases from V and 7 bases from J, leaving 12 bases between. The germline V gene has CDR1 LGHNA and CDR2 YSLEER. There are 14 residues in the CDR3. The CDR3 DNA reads TGCGCCAGCAGCCAAGAGAGACTGGATCGTGGCTACACCTTC. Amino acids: CASSQERLDRGYTF.

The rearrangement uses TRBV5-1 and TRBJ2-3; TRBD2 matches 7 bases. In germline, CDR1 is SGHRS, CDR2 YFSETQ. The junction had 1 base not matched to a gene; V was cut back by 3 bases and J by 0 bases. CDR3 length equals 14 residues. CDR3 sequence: CASSSGGSTDTQYF. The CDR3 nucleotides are TGCGCCAGCAGCTCGGGGGGAAGCACAGATACGCAGTATTTT.

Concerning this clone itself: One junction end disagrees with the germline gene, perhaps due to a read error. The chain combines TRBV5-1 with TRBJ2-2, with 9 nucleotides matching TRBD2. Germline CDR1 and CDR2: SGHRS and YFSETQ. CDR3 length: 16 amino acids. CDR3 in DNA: TGTGCCAGCAGCCCGTATAGCGGGAGTTTCACCGGGGAGCTGTTTTTT. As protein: CASSPYSGSFTGELFF.

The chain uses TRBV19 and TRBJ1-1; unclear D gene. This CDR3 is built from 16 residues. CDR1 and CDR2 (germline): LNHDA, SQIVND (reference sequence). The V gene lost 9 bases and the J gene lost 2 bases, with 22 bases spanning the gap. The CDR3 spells CASFPSELTINTEAFF. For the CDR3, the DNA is TGTGCCAGCTTTCCCTCGGAGCTGACGATTAACACTGAAGCTTTCTTT.

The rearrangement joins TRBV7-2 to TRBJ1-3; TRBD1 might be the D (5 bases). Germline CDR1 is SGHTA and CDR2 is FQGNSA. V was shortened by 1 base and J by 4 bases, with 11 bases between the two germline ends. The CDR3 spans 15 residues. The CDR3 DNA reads TGTGCCAGCAGCTTAGACCAGGGAGGCGGAAACACCATATATTTT. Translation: CASSLDQGGGNTIYF.

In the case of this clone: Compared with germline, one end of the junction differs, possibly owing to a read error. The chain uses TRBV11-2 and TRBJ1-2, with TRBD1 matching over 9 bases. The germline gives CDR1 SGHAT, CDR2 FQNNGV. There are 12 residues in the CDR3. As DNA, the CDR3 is TGTGCCAGCGGCCGGGACAGGGTACAACACTCCTTC. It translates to CASGRDRVQHSF.

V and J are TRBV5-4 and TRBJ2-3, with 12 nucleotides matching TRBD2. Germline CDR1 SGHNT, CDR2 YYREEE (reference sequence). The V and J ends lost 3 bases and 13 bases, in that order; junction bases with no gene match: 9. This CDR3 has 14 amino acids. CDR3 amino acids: CASSSGLAGYEEYF. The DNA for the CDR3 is TGTGCCAGCAGCTCAGGACTAGCGGGGTACGAGGAGTATTTT.

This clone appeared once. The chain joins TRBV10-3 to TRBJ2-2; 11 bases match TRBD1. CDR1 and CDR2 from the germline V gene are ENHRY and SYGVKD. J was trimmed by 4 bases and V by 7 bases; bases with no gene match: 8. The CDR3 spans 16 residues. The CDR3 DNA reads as TGTGCCATCACCTACGGGACAGGGGGTAGCACCGGGGAGCTGTTTTTT. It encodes CAITYGTGGSTGELFF.

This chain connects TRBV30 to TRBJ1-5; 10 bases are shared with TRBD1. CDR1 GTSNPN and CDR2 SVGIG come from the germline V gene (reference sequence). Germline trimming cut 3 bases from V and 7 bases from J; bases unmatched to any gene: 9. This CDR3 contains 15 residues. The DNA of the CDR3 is TGTGCCTGGAGGCCCCCCACGACAGGGGGCCAGCCCCAGCATTTT. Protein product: CAWRPPTTGGQPQHF.